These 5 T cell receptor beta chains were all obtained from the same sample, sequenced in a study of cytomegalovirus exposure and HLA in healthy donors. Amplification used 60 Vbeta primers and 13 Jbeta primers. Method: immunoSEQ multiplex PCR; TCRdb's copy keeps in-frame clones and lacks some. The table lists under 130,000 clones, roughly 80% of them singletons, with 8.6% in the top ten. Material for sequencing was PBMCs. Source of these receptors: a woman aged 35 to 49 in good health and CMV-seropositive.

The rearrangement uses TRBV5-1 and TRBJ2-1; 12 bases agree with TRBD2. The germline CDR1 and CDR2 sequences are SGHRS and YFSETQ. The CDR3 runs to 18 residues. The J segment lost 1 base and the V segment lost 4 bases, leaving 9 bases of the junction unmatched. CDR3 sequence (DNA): TGCGCCAGCAGCGACCCCCCGGGACTAGCGGGTTCCTACAATGAGCAGTTCTTC. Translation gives CASSDPPGLAGSYNEQFF.

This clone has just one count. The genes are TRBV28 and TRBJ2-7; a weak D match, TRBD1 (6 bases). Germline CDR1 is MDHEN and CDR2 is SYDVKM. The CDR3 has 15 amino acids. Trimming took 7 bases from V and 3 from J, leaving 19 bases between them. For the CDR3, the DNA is TGTGCCAGCACCACCCCGGGACAAGGCGGCTACGAGCAGTACTTC. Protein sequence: CASTTPGQGGYEQYF.

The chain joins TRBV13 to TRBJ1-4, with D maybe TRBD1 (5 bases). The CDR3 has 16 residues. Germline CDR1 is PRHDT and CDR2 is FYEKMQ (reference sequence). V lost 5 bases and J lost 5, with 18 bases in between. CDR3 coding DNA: TGTGCCAGCAGCCGGCTGGCGGCAGGGAACAATGAAAAACTGTTTTTT. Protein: CASSRLAAGNNEKLFF.

CDR3 DNA: TGTGCCAGCAGCCACCTACATATTACCCGCGCCGAGGGTAATGAAAAACTGTTTTTT. This encodes CASSHLHITRAEGNEKLFF. The gene calls are TRBV11-2 and TRBJ1-4; D is undetermined. The germline V and J ends were trimmed by 5 bases and 4 bases, with 26 bases remaining between them. CDR1 SGHAT and CDR2 FQNNGV come from the germline V gene. CDR3 length equals 19 residues.

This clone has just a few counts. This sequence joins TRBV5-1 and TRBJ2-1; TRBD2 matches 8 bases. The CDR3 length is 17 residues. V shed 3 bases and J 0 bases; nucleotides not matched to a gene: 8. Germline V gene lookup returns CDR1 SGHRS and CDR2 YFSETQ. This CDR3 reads CASSSETSARSYNEQFF. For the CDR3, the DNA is TGCGCCAGCAGCTCGGAGACTAGCGCCCGCTCCTACAATGAGCAGTTCTTC.